This TCR beta chain emerged from a study of T-cell memory formation after mild COVID-19. About the study: There were largely donor-specific TCR clusters.

V shed 6 bases and J shed 7 bases, with 16 bases lying between them. This CDR3 spans 14 amino acids. Germline assignment: CDR1 SEHNR and CDR2 FQNEAQ (reference sequence). Study findings and constraints: Clones which contracted sat mainly in CM and EM if CD4+, and in EMRA if CD8+. The appearance of some responding clones in pre-infection memory suggested that cross-reactive memory joined.

With respect to this clonotype: The antigen remains undetermined.

MiXCR was run by TCRdb on the 5' RACE reads, yielding one entry per CDR3 protein. The sample has 250,000 to 350,000 distinct CDR3 sequences; approximately 15% are singletons. The source of this sequence is a young man who had mild COVID-19 (a few samples of this study predate the infection). Cell type and time point are not known. The chain recombines TRBV7-9 with TRBJ1-5; D unresolved. Sequenced: PBMCs or a T cell subset sorted from them (not recorded which). CDR3 DNA sequence: TGTGCCAGCAGTCTATCCCATTTAGGCCAGCCCCAGCATTTT. It codes for CASSLSHLGQPQHF.